These 12 T cell receptor beta chains share one sample of origin, sequenced in a study of shared clonotypes between healthy human individuals. Naive CD8 populations comprised CD45RO-negative cells positively selected for CCR7, excluding terminally differentiated effector memory CD45RA+ cells. This table comes from immunoSEQ multiplex PCR, and its TCRdb copy is limited to in-frame clones, with some not included. The repertoire holds 560,000 or so clones, with about 95% as singletons. Source material: naive CD8+ T cells sorted from blood. The receptors were sampled from a woman aged 30 to 39 in good health.

The chain links TRBV19 to TRBJ1-5; perhaps TRBD1 as D (5 bases). The CDR3 length is 13 residues. Germline lookup yields CDR1 LNHDA and CDR2 SQIVND (reference sequence). The V end was cut by 8 bases, the J end by 4 bases, with 12 bases between. CDR3 protein: CASSGAPNQPQHF. DNA of the CDR3: TGTGCCAGTTCTGGGGCTCCAAATCAGCCCCAGCATTTT.

The chain employs TRBV29-1 and TRBJ2-7; 14 bases match TRBD2. The CDR3 is 14 amino acids. The J segment lost 1 base and the V segment lost 6 bases, leaving 2 bases of the junction unmatched. Per germline, CDR1 SQVTM and CDR2 ANQGSEA. The CDR3 sequence is CSVGLAGASYEQYF. The DNA of the CDR3 is TGCAGCGTGGGACTAGCGGGAGCATCCTACGAGCAGTACTTC.

This clone was counted only a few times. Within the sample, other DNA sequences also encode this same CDR3. This rearrangement joins TRBV27 to TRBJ2-6; unclear D gene. The length of the CDR3 is 13 residues. CDR1 and CDR2 (germline): MNHEY, SMNVEV (reference sequence). V lost 2 bases and J lost 2, with 1 base in between. This CDR3 reads CASSLTGANVLTF. In nucleotides, the CDR3 is TGTGCCAGCAGTTTAACTGGGGCCAACGTCCTGACTTTC.

The V and J genes are TRBV27 and TRBJ2-7; 7 bases are shared with TRBD1. With 4 bases clipped from V and 5 bases from J, the junction kept 5 bases outside the gene matches. CDR1 MNHEY and CDR2 SMNVEV come from the germline V gene (reference sequence). CDR3 length equals 13 residues. The CDR3 is CASSWRQGHEQYF. The CDR3 DNA reads TGTGCCAGCAGTTGGCGACAGGGCCACGAGCAGTACTTC.

The V call is TRBV20-1, the J call TRBJ2-1; D not certain. CDR1 DFQATT and CDR2 SNEGSKA come from the germline V gene (reference sequence). Deletions cut 0 bases from V and 10 bases from J, with 7 bases between. This CDR3 is built from 11 residues. For the CDR3, the DNA is TGCAGTGCTAGAGATCCCCGGGAGCAGTTCTTC. It codes for CSARDPREQFF.

The CDR3, as DNA: TGTGCCAGCACCCCCGGGGTTTCAAGGTCCAAAGATGAGCAGTTCTTC. Encoded protein: CASTPGVSRSKDEQFF. The chain joins TRBV28 to TRBJ2-1; TRBD2 might be the D (5 bases). This CDR3 comprises 16 residues. Germline CDR1 and CDR2: MDHEN and SYDVKM. Trimming pared 7 bases from V and 8 bases from J, leaving 24 bases between.

The chain has TRBV14 and TRBJ2-3, with 7 bases fitting TRBD2. The V segment lost 1 base and the J segment 2 bases; nucleotides outside the gene matches: 15. Per the germline V gene, CDR1 is SGHDN and CDR2 is FVKESK. The CDR3 totals 19 residues. The CDR3 coding sequence is TGTGCCAGCAGCCAAGGGCGCAGCGGGGAGCCTGATAACACAGATACGCAGTATTTT. This sequence encodes CASSQGRSGEPDNTDTQYF.

The chain links TRBV5-6 to TRBJ1-4, with no clear D. Trimming cost V 1 base and J 5 bases, with 12 bases left between them. The CDR3 is made up of 15 amino acids. Germline V lookup: CDR1 SGHDT, CDR2 YYEEEE. The CDR3 loop reads CASSLMGSENEKLFF. As DNA, the CDR3 is TGTGCCAGCAGCTTGATGGGGAGTGAAAATGAAAAACTGTTTTTT.

This clone came up once. The chain uses TRBV28 and TRBJ2-5, with TRBD2 as a possible D gene (5 bases). The V gene's germline CDR1 is MDHEN and CDR2 SYDVKM. This CDR3 is built from 15 residues. Trimming shortened V by 1 base and J by 5 bases, and 14 bases separated the two germline ends. The DNA of the CDR3 is TGTGCCAGCAGTTTATTTATGCGGGCTGGTGAGACCCAGTACTTC. It encodes CASSLFMRAGETQYF.

The chain recombines TRBV4-1 with TRBJ2-7, with D perhaps TRBD1 or TRBD2 (5 bases each). This CDR3 has 17 amino acids. Germline values: CDR1 MGHRA, CDR2 YSYEKL. Trimming cost V 0 bases and J 3 bases, with 18 bases left between them. CDR3 bases: TGCGCCAGCAGCCAAGAATTCGCCGCCCGGGACCACTACGAGCAGTACTTC. Its translation: CASSQEFAARDHYEQYF.

This chain links TRBV4-1 with TRBJ2-1, with D possibly TRBD2 on 5 matching bases. The V gene lost 4 bases and the J gene lost 6 bases, with 19 bases spanning the gap. The CDR3 contains 16 residues. CDR1 is MGHRA and CDR2 is YSYEKL in the germline V gene. The CDR3 nucleotides read TGCGCCAGCAGCCCCGAGGACGCGGGTCTTCTCAATGAGCAGTTCTTC. Translated: CASSPEDAGLLNEQFF.

The chain couples TRBV29-1 to TRBJ2-1; 14 nucleotides match TRBD2. The CDR3 runs to 17 residues. The V gene's germline CDR1 is SQVTM and CDR2 ANQGSEA. V lost 7 bases to trimming and J lost 3 bases; unmatched junction nucleotides: 11. The CDR3 sequence: CSAEPGLAGVGYNEQFF. The CDR3 coding sequence is TGCAGCGCGGAACCGGGACTAGCGGGAGTGGGCTACAATGAGCAGTTCTTC.